This TCR beta chain came from a study of blood T cells in healthy people across ages. Primers used in a second PCR of roughly 7 to 12 cycles were a sample-barcoded 5' primer and a J-beta primer mix. All cDNA molecules were each tagged by a template-switch adaptor with 12 random nucleotides. MiXCR, applied by TCRdb to the 5' RACE reads, yields one record per CDR3 protein. The data hold about 760,000 distinct CDR3 sequences, with 25% observed a single time. This clonotype was seen a few times. Germline is not matched at one junction end, which may reflect a read error. This CDR3 contains 13 residues. The germline V gene has CDR1 LGHDT and CDR2 YNNKEL (reference sequence). This same sample was also taken into another study, of T cells of mothers and their children. That source notes: Every mother supplied over 8 million TCR beta CDR3 reads and every child a few million.

Sequencing used blood. V gene TRBV3-1 combines with J gene TRBJ1-6, with D hard to call. The clonotype originates from a boy aged 5-17 years in good health. The CDR3: CASSQDRNSPLHF. CDR3 sequence (DNA): TGTGCCAGCAGCCAAGACAGGAATTCGCCCCTCCACTTT.